Listed below are T cell receptor beta chains from one sample, sequenced in a study of blood T cell repertoires in COVID-19. The data were produced by immunoSEQ multiplex PCR, yet TCRdb's version contains in-frame clones alone and is incomplete. The table shows 200,000 to 250,000 clones, with 70% to 90% occurring only once. Material for sequencing was peripheral blood. The receptors here all came from a man in his forties or fifties with acute or convalescent COVID-19. CDR3s include the opening cysteine and the closing phenylalanine or tryptophan. D genes are given only for firm matches. Size is stated for part of the rows, as once, few or many counts, or as a class when the clone is expanded.

V	size	D	J	DNA	CDR3
TRBV29-1	NA	TRBD1	TRBJ2-1	TGCAGCGTTGAAAGGAGGACAGGATCCTACAATGAGCAGTTCTTC	CSVERRTGSYNEQFF
TRBV25-1	NA	NA	TRBJ2-6	TGTGCCAGCAGTGAACTGCAGTTCGGGGCCAACGTCCTGACTTTC	CASSELQFGANVLTF
TRBV29-1	NA	NA	TRBJ1-5	TGCAGCGTTGCCCTAGGACACAACAATCAGCCCCAGCATTTT	CSVALGHNNQPQHF
TRBV4-1	once	TRBD1	TRBJ2-7	TGCGCCAGCTCGGCCTCCCAGGGGGTGTCCTACGAGCAGTACTTC	CASSASQGVSYEQYF
TRBV27	NA	NA	TRBJ1-1	TGTGCCAGCAGTACTAGACGGGGAATGAACACTGAAGCTTTCTTT	CASSTRRGMNTEAFF
TRBV27	NA	NA	TRBJ1-1	TGTGCCAGCAGCCGGGAGGGGGACACTGAAGCTTTCTTT	CASSREGDTEAFF
TRBV18	NA	TRBD1	TRBJ1-1	TGTGCCAGCTCACTGGACAGGGGGTCTGAAGCTTTCTTT	CASSLDRGSEAFF
TRBV9	NA	NA	TRBJ1-2	TGTGCCAGCAGCGCCCCCAGACAGCCCTATGGCTACACCTTC	CASSAPRQPYGYTF
TRBV18	NA	TRBD1	TRBJ2-3	TGTGCCAGCTCACCCCAGGGGGCAGATACGCAGTATTTT	CASSPQGADTQYF
TRBV7-2	few	TRBD1	TRBJ1-5	TGTGCCAGCAGCGTGGACAGGCACAATCAGCCCCAGCATTTT	CASSVDRHNQPQHF
TRBV25-1	few	NA	TRBJ1-1	TGTGCCAGCAATCGAGCGAACACTGAAGCTTTCTTT	CASNRANTEAFF
TRBV28	NA	NA	TRBJ2-1	TGTGCCAGCCACTCTGGGGCGTTAGACAATGAGCAGTTCTTC	CASHSGALDNEQFF
TRBV2	NA	NA	TRBJ2-5	TGTGCCAGCAGTGTAGTTTTAGAGACCCAGTACTTC	CASSVVLETQYF
TRBV6-5	NA	NA	TRBJ2-7	TGTGCCAGCAGTTCCCGACAGGCTAGCTCCTACGAGCAGTACTTC	CASSSRQASSYEQYF
TRBV6-5	NA	NA	TRBJ2-1	TGTGCCAGCAGTTATGGGCAAGGCGCTGCAACGTTCTTC	CASSYGQGAATFF
TRBV19	NA	NA	TRBJ1-1	TGTGCCAGTAGTATAGTGGAGGGCCCCACTGAAGCTTTCTTT	CASSIVEGPTEAFF
TRBV5-5	NA	NA	TRBJ1-1	TGTGCCAGCAGCCCCCATGGTGCTGGGGGCCTAGACACTGAAGCTTTCTTT	CASSPHGAGGLDTEAFF
TRBV19	NA	TRBD1	TRBJ1-1	TGTGCCAGTAGTATAGGTGGACAGGGACTTACTGAAGCTTTCTTT	CASSIGGQGLTEAFF
TRBV5-1	NA	NA	TRBJ2-2	TGCGCCAGCACACAGGGTACCACCGGGGAGCTGTTTTTT	CASTQGTTGELFF
TRBV11-2	NA	NA	TRBJ1-6	TGTGCCAGCAGCCTAGGTAGGGCCAGGGATTCACCCCTCCACTTT	CASSLGRARDSPLHF
TRBV9	NA	NA	TRBJ1-2	TGTGCCAGCAGCGTATACCAGGGGTATGGCTACACCTTC	CASSVYQGYGYTF
TRBV6-2/TRBV6-3	NA	NA	TRBJ1-1	TGTGCCAGCAGTTTCAGGGTAGTAAAAGCTGAAGCTTTCTTT	CASSFRVVKAEAFF
TRBV30	NA	TRBD2	TRBJ2-3	TGTGCCTGGAGTTCTGGACTAGCGGGGGGGGCAGATACGCAGTATTTT	CAWSSGLAGGADTQYF
TRBV11-2	NA	TRBD2	TRBJ2-3	TGTGCCAGCAGCTTTCTAGCGGGGCTATATACGCAGTATTTT	CASSFLAGLYTQYF
TRBV20-1	NA	NA	TRBJ1-1	TGCAGTGCTAGCCGGAACACTGAAGCTTTCTTT	CSASRNTEAFF
TRBV9	NA	NA	TRBJ1-1	TGTGCCAGCACCAAAATTTACACTGAAGCTTTCTTT	CASTKIYTEAFF
TRBV4-2	NA	TRBD2	TRBJ2-3	TGTGCCAGCAGCCAAGATCGGAGCGGGGGGGCCGATACGCAGTATTTT	CASSQDRSGGADTQYF
TRBV7-8	NA	TRBD1	TRBJ2-1	TGTGCCAGCAGCCCGACAGGGGCCTACAATGAGCAGTTCTTC	CASSPTGAYNEQFF
TRBV7-6	NA	TRBD2	TRBJ2-3	TGTGCCAGCAGCCGAGCGGGGGGGCGCACAGATACGCAGTATTTT	CASSRAGGRTDTQYF
TRBV4-2	NA	TRBD1	TRBJ1-1	TGTGCCAGCAGCCAAGGGACAGGCTCGGACACTGAAGCTTTCTTT	CASSQGTGSDTEAFF
TRBV5-8	NA	TRBD1	TRBJ2-3	TGTGCCAGCAGCTTTAAGGCGACAGGGTCTACAGATACGCAGTATTTT	CASSFKATGSTDTQYF
TRBV11-2	NA	TRBD1	TRBJ2-4	TGTGCCAGCAGCCCTAGACGACAGGGGTCGAACATTCAGTACTTC	CASSPRRQGSNIQYF
TRBV5-1	once	NA	TRBJ2-5	TGCGCCAGCAGCTTAGGAGGGTGGGAGACCCAGTACTTC	CASSLGGWETQYF
TRBV6-1	NA	NA	TRBJ1-5	TGTGCCAGCAGTGAATCGGGAACAGGGAGCCAGCCCCAGCATTTT	CASSESGTGSQPQHF
TRBV19	NA	TRBD1	TRBJ1-5	TGTGCCAGTAGTATAGATGGCACAGGGGGTCAGCCCCAGCATTTT	CASSIDGTGGQPQHF
TRBV19	once	NA	TRBJ2-5	TGTGCCAGTAGCTCCAAGGACTTCCAAGAGACCCAGTACTTC	CASSSKDFQETQYF
TRBV19	NA	NA	TRBJ2-7	TGTGCCAGTAGCGGCCGACTGGGGGGAGAGCAGTACTTC	CASSGRLGGEQYF
TRBV2	NA	TRBD1	TRBJ1-2	TGTGCCAGCAGGGGACAGGACTATGGCTACACCTTC	CASRGQDYGYTF
TRBV10-3	NA	TRBD1	TRBJ1-5	TGTGCCATCGGACAGGCGAATCAGCCCCAGCATTTT	CAIGQANQPQHF
TRBV5-1	NA	NA	TRBJ2-5	TGCGCCAGCAGCTCGTCCCAGGAGACCCAGTACTTC	CASSSSQETQYF
TRBV7-2	NA	NA	TRBJ1-5	TGTGCCAGCAGCCCCTCACCCGGGACACCGGTTCAGCATTTT	CASSPSPGTPVQHF
TRBV11-2	NA	NA	TRBJ2-1	TGTGCCAGCAGCGAGGACGGGGTCTACAATGAGCAGTTCTTC	CASSEDGVYNEQFF
TRBV12-3/TRBV12-4	NA	TRBD2	TRBJ2-5	TGTGCCACCTCGAGACTAGCGGAAGAGACCCAGTACTTC	CATSRLAEETQYF
TRBV6-5	NA	TRBD1	TRBJ2-3	TGTGCCAGCGGGACAGGCGCTACAGATACGCAGTATTTT	CASGTGATDTQYF
TRBV3-1/TRBV3-2	NA	NA	TRBJ1-1	TGTGCCAGCAGTGCTTCGGGGGTCGACACTGAAGCTTTCTTT	CASSASGVDTEAFF
TRBV10-2	NA	TRBD2	TRBJ2-2	TGCGCCAGCCGAGACGGGGGGTCGTTCACCGGGGAGCTGTTTTTT	CASRDGGSFTGELFF
TRBV5-6	NA	NA	TRBJ1-3	TGTGCCAGCAGCCCCCTTGCTGGACTGGAGAACACCATATATTTT	CASSPLAGLENTIYF
TRBV18	NA	TRBD2	TRBJ2-7	TGTGCCAGCTCACCAGGACTAGCGGCGTACGAGCAGTACTTC	CASSPGLAAYEQYF
TRBV7-2	NA	NA	TRBJ2-2	TGTGCCAGCAGCCGCACATCCACCGGGGAGCTGTTTTTT	CASSRTSTGELFF
TRBV6-5	NA	NA	TRBJ2-3	TGTGCCAGCAGTCAAACGGGTGATACGCAGTATTTT	CASSQTGDTQYF
TRBV25-1	NA	NA	TRBJ1-1	TGTGCCAGCAGTGAGGAGCAGGGCGCGGGGACTGAAGCTTTCTTT	CASSEEQGAGTEAFF
TRBV29-1	once	TRBD2	TRBJ2-3	TGCAGCGTTGGTTTGGTCCAGCGGGGGTTAAGCACAGATACGCAGTATTTT	CSVGLVQRGLSTDTQYF
TRBV3-1/TRBV3-2	once	NA	TRBJ1-6	TGTGCCAGCAGTAGACAGGATGGGTATTCACCCCTCCACTTT	CASSRQDGYSPLHF
TRBV27	once	TRBD1	TRBJ1-4	TGTGCCAGCAGTTGGACAGGCCCAACTCGCACTAATGAAAAACTGTTTTTT	CASSWTGPTRTNEKLFF
TRBV30	NA	NA	TRBJ2-3	TGTGCCTGGAGTTTGGGAGTGAAGCCGGGAGATACGCAGTATTTT	CAWSLGVKPGDTQYF
TRBV5-4	NA	NA	TRBJ1-2	TGTGCCAGCAGCTTGGATCCGGGGTTCTATGGCTACACCTTC	CASSLDPGFYGYTF
TRBV2	once	NA	TRBJ2-7	TGTGCCAGCAGCCCGGACACCTACGAGCAGTACTTC	CASSPDTYEQYF
TRBV2	NA	TRBD2	TRBJ2-2	TGTGCCAGCAGTGTTAGCGGGGGGGTATCCGGGGAGCTGTTTTTT	CASSVSGGVSGELFF
TRBV29-1	NA	NA	TRBJ1-2	TGCAGCGCTGGGACAATTTATGGCTACACCTTC	CSAGTIYGYTF